Below are 17 T cell receptor beta chains sequenced from a single sample in a study of blood T cell repertoires in COVID-19. Assay used: immunoSEQ multiplex PCR; TCRdb lists only in-frame clones, some missing. The data contain some 220,000 clones, 84% of them seen just once; the ten biggest clones take up more than 4%. Specimen: peripheral blood. The receptors were sampled from a man in his forties or fifties with acute or convalescent COVID-19.

This chain joins TRBV19 and TRBJ2-2; a weak D match, TRBD2 (7 bases). This CDR3 has 16 residues. CDR1 is LNHDA and CDR2 is SQIVND in the germline V gene (reference sequence). The V end lost 3 bases, the J end lost 5 bases, and 16 bases lay between the germline ends. The chain's CDR3 is CASSIAYGGRTGELFF. CDR3 DNA: TGTGCCAGTAGTATTGCCTACGGGGGGCGAACCGGGGAGCTGTTTTTT.

The V and J genes are TRBV16 and TRBJ2-7; 8 nucleotides agree with TRBD1. CDR3 length: 14 residues. Trimming at V came to 5 bases and at J to 3 bases, leaving 6 bases not matched to a gene. The germline CDR1 and CDR2 sequences are KGHSY and FQNENV. As DNA, the CDR3 is TGTGCCAGCAGCTCCAGGACAGGGAACTACGAGCAGTACTTC. The encoded protein is CASSSRTGNYEQYF.

The V and J genes are TRBV19 and TRBJ2-1; 12 bases are a match to TRBD2. The junction had 6 bases not matched to a gene; V was cut back by 5 bases and J by 4 bases. Germline values: CDR1 LNHDA, CDR2 SQIVND (reference sequence). This CDR3 is 16 amino acids long. In nucleotides, the CDR3 is TGTGCCAGTAGTTTGCTAGCGGGAGGGTTATACAATGAGCAGTTCTTC. The encoded protein is CASSLLAGGLYNEQFF.

The chain has TRBV27 and TRBJ2-1; 8 bases are shared with TRBD2. Germline V CDR1 and CDR2: MNHEY, SMNVEV (reference sequence). V shed 3 bases, J shed 0 bases, and the junction held 13 bases outside the gene matches. This CDR3 has 19 amino acids. The CDR3 spells CASSFSARTSRFSYNEQFF. The CDR3 nucleotides are TGTGCCAGCAGTTTCTCAGCCCGGACTAGCCGATTCTCCTACAATGAGCAGTTCTTC.

This clone was seen a handful of times. This chain uses TRBV18 with TRBJ2-7; no definite D call. The CDR3 is 14 residues long. V was shortened by 3 bases and J by 0 bases, with 9 bases between the two germline ends. From germline, CDR1 is KGHSH and CDR2 LQKENI. Here the CDR3 reads CASSPEENSYEQYF. The CDR3 DNA sequence: TGTGCCAGCTCACCTGAAGAGAACTCCTACGAGCAGTACTTC.

This chain links TRBV15 with TRBJ2-2; D is unresolved. Germline lookup yields CDR1 LNHNV and CDR2 YYDKDF (reference sequence). The CDR3 consists of 15 residues. The V end was cut by 6 bases, the J end by 0 bases, with 11 bases between. In DNA form, the CDR3 reads TGTGCCACCAGGGCCAGCGACGCGAACACCGGGGAGCTGTTTTTT. Its translation is CATRASDANTGELFF.

The rearrangement uses TRBV5-1 and TRBJ2-3; 11 nucleotides agree with TRBD2. Losses at the gene ends were 2 bases for V and 4 bases for J; bases not matched to a gene: 0. The CDR3 is made up of 14 amino acids. In germline, CDR1 is SGHRS, CDR2 YFSETQ. CDR3 residues: CASSLLAGADTQYF. CDR3 DNA sequence: TGCGCCAGCAGCTTACTAGCGGGGGCAGATACGCAGTATTTT.

The CDR3 DNA is TGTGCCAGCAGCAGAACGCAGGGGATTCAGTACTTC. It translates to CASSRTQGIQYF. The genes are TRBV25-1 and TRBJ2-4, with D possibly being TRBD1 (6 bases). V lost 6 bases and J 10 bases, leaving 13 bases between the germline ends. The V gene's germline CDR1 is MGHDK and CDR2 SYGVNS. The CDR3 contains 12 residues.

This clone has only one observation. The CDR3 nucleotides are TGTGCCAGCAGAGGACACACGAACACCGGGGAGCTGTTTTTT. Amino acids: CASRGHTNTGELFF. V usage is TRBV25-1 and J usage is TRBJ2-2, with a tentative D call TRBD1 (5 bases). V shed 6 bases and J shed 0 bases, with 8 bases lying between them. Germline CDR1 and CDR2: MGHDK and SYGVNS. This CDR3 has 14 residues.

The chain has TRBV11-2 and TRBJ2-7; TRBD1 aligns across 9 bases. CDR1 SGHAT and CDR2 FQNNGV come from the germline V gene. V lost 6 bases, J lost 7 bases, and 16 bases stayed unmatched. The CDR3 extends over 16 amino acids. CDR3 sequence reads: CASRPTGTGYGGEQYF. The CDR3 region has the DNA TGTGCCAGCAGGCCAACCGGGACAGGGTACGGCGGGGAGCAGTACTTC.

This clone appeared a single time. V gene TRBV5-5 combines with J gene TRBJ1-6, with D possibly being TRBD1 (6 bases). The V end was cut by 0 bases, the J end by 7 bases, with 11 bases between. Germline V gene data show CDR1 as SGHKS and CDR2 as YYEKEE (reference sequence). The CDR3 has 15 amino acids. The CDR3 DNA follows: TGTGCCAGCAGCTTGGTCAGGGGCAACAATTCACCCCTCCACTTT. Protein sequence: CASSLVRGNNSPLHF.

This rearrangement joins TRBV29-1 to TRBJ1-2, with D perhaps TRBD1 (6 bases). The CDR3 is 13 amino acids. The V gene lost 3 bases and the J gene lost 0 bases, with 8 bases spanning the gap. From germline, CDR1 is SQVTM and CDR2 ANQGSEA. The chain's CDR3 is CSVDGQPNYGYTF. The CDR3, as DNA: TGCAGCGTTGATGGACAGCCTAACTATGGCTACACCTTC.

V usage is TRBV28 and J usage is TRBJ2-2; a weak D match, TRBD1 (5 bases). Trimming removed 1 base from V and 0 bases from J, with 6 bases in between. Per the germline V gene, CDR1 is MDHEN and CDR2 is SYDVKM. The CDR3 extends over 15 amino acids. The CDR3 region has the DNA TGTGCCAGCAGTTTATTGGGGCCGAACACCGGGGAGCTGTTTTTT. Its protein product is CASSLLGPNTGELFF.

J is TRBJ2-7 and V is TRBV9; TRBD1 matches at 8 bases. The V gene's germline CDR1 is SGDLS and CDR2 YYNGEE. The CDR3 covers 17 residues. V was pared by 1 base and J by 2 bases, with 11 bases of the junction left unmatched. CDR3 region: CASSVRGVPDRAYEQYF. CDR3 bases: TGTGCCAGCAGCGTAAGGGGGGTACCGGACAGGGCCTACGAGCAGTACTTC.

The CDR3 sequence: CASSSRLAGYQETQYF. The CDR3 DNA reads TGTGCCAGCAGCTCCAGACTAGCGGGGTACCAAGAGACCCAGTACTTC. The chain carries TRBV5-6 and TRBJ2-5; TRBD2 matches 11 bases. This CDR3 contains 16 residues. CDR1 is SGHDT, CDR2 YYEEEE, per germline. J was trimmed by 0 bases and V by 3 bases; bases with no gene match: 4. Drawing the rest from reference TRBV5-6 and TRBJ2-5, the complete variable domain is DAGVTQSPTHLIKTRGQQVTLRCSPKSGHDTVSWYQQALGQGPQFIFQYYEEEERQRGNFPDRFSGHQFPNYSSELNVNALLLGDSALYLCASSSRLAGYQETQYFGPGTRLLVL.

In this sample, this clone turned up a few times. The V gene is TRBV27, the J gene TRBJ2-7; 7 positions match TRBD2. This CDR3 is 13 amino acids long. Germline CDR1 MNHEY, CDR2 SMNVEV (reference sequence). The ends lost 6 bases at V and 4 bases at J; junction bases unmatched: 6. The CDR3 reads CASSRDYKYEQYF. The CDR3 DNA reads TGTGCCAGCAGCCGGGACTACAAATACGAGCAGTACTTC.

The chain is built from TRBV4-1 and TRBJ1-5; 8 bases align to TRBD1. The CDR3 is 21 amino acids. The J segment lost 3 bases and the V segment lost 0 bases, leaving 19 bases of the junction unmatched. Germline loops: CDR1 MGHRA, CDR2 YSYEKL. DNA for the CDR3: TGCGCCAGCAGCCAAGATTCGGCCCACCAGACAGGGGCGTTCCTCAATCAGCCCCAGCATTTT. It is translated as CASSQDSAHQTGAFLNQPQHF.